The T cell receptor (beta chain) described here comes from a study of T cell responses to AZD1222 COVID-19 vaccine. Study-wide results and limits: Mostly white British, mostly female donors; authors suggested clonal diversity may be underestimated. Seropositive AZD1222 recipients at baseline numbered only 6 or 7.

Assay: immunoSEQ multiplex PCR; the TCRdb copy retains only in-frame clones and omits some. This sample has roughly 46,000 clones, with about 91% found just once. Comments on this clone: The antigen is undetermined.

Second-dose schedules of about 4 or about 12 weeks were combined. Trimming took 6 bases from V and 4 from J; bases not matched to a gene: 13. Looked up from germline, CDR1 is SNHLY and CDR2 is FYNNEI. The CDR3 contains 16 residues. V and J are TRBV2 and TRBJ1-1; 8 nucleotides align to TRBD1. The origin of this receptor is an adult who received the AZD1222 COVID-19 vaccine. Sample: peripheral blood, taken 28 days after the second AZD1222 dose. CDR3 bases: TGTGCCAGCAGAGGTCGGGACAGGCCACGGGGCACTGAAGCTTTCTTT. Its translation: CASRGRDRPRGTEAFF.